This record covers a single TCR beta chain. Produced via immunoSEQ multiplex PCR; TCRdb's table is partial and in-frame only. The repertoire holds tens of thousands of clones, with roughly 81% as singletons. Researchers took blood at baseline, on cycle 4 day 1, and on cycle 7 day 1. The sample originates from a study of OX40 agonist ivuxolimab in advanced cancers. Trimming cost V 4 bases and J 10 bases; bases outside gene matches: 19. The CDR3 extends over 17 amino acids. CDR1 and CDR2 (germline): SGHRS, YFSETQ. The TCR comes from an adult with an advanced solid tumor such as melanoma, head and neck, liver or kidney cancer. The genes are TRBV5-1 and TRBJ1-4; 7 nucleotides agree with TRBD1. The sample here was CD4+ or CD8+ T cells sorted from blood, taken in a trial of the OX40 agonist ivuxolimab. CDR3 nucleotide sequence: TGCGCCAGCAGCCGAAACCTTGGGGTAGGGGGCTCAGGAAAACTGTTTTTT. This codes for CASSRNLGVGGSGKLFF.